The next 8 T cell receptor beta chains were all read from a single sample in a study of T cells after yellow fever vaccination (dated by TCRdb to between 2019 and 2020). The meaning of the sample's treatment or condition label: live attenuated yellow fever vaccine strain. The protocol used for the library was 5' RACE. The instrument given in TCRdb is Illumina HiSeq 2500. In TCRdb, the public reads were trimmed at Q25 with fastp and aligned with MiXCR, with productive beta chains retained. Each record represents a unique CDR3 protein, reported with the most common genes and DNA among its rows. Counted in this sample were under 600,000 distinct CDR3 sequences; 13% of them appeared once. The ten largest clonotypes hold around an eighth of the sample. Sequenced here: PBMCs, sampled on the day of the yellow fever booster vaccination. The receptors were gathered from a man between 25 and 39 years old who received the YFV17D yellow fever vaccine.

In DNA form, the CDR3 reads TGCAGTGCCGAAGCGCTCACACAGGGAACGAGAAGCAATCAGCCCCAGCATTTT. This sequence encodes CSAEALTQGTRSNQPQHF. J is TRBJ1-5 and V is TRBV20-1, with D possibly matching TRBD1 (6 bases). Germline V CDR1 and CDR2: DFQATT, SNEGSKA (reference sequence). This CDR3 is built from 18 residues. The V end was cut by 6 bases, the J end by 1 base, with 25 bases between.

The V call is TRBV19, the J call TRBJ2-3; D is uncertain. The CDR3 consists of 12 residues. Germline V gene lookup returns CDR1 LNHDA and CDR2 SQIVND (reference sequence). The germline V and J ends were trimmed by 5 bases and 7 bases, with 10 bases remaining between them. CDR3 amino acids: CASSPREYTQYF. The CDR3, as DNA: TGTGCCAGTAGTCCACGCGAATATACGCAGTATTTT.

CDR3 sequence (DNA): TGTGCCAGCAGTGAAGTGGACAAGATGGACGATGAGCAGTTCTTC. Translation gives CASSEVDKMDDEQFF. The rearrangement uses TRBV6-1 and TRBJ2-1; maybe TRBD1 (5 bases). Germline V gives CDR1 MNHNS, CDR2 SASEGT. V was clipped by 1 base and J by 8 bases, with 15 bases between them. This CDR3 is built from 15 residues.

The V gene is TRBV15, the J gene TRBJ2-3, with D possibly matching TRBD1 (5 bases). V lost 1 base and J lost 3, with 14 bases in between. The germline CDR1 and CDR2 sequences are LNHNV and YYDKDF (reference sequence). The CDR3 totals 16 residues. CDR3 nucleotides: TGTGCCACCAGCAGAGTCCAGGGCGTTTATACAGATACGCAGTATTTT. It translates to CATSRVQGVYTDTQYF. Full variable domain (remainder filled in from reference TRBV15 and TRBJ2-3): DAMVIQNPRYQVTQFGKPVTLSCSQTLNHNVMYWYQQKSSQAPKLLFHYYDKDFNNEADTPDNFQSRRPNTSFCFLDIRSPGLGDTAMYLCATSRVQGVYTDTQYFGPGTRLTVL.

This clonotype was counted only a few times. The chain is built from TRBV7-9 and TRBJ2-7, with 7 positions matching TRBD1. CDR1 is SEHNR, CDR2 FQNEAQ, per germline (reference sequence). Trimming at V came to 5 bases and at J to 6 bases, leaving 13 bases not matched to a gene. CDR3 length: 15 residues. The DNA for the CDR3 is TGTGCCAGCAGCCTGGGGACAGCGGCTCAAATCGAGCAGTACTTC. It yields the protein CASSLGTAAQIEQYF.

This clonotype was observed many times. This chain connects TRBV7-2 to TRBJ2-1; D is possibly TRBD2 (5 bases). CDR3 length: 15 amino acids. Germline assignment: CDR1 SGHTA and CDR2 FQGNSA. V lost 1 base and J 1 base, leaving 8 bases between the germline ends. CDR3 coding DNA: TGTGCCAGCAGCTTAGAGTTAGCGTCCTACAATGAGCAGTTCTTC. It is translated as CASSLELASYNEQFF.

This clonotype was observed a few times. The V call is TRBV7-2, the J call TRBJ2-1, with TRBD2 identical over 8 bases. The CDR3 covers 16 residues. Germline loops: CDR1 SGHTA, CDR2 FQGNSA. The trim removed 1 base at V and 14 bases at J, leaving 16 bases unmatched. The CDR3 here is CASSLVFGGVGLAEFF. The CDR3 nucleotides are TGTGCCAGCAGCTTAGTCTTCGGCGGGGTAGGACTAGCCGAGTTCTTC. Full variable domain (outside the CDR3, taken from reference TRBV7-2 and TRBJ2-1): GAGVSQSPSNKVTEKGKDVELRCDPISGHTALYWYRQSLGQGLEFLIYFQGNSAPDKSGLPSDRFSAERTGGSVSTLTIQRTQQEDSAVYLCASSLVFGGVGLAEFFGPGTRLTVL.

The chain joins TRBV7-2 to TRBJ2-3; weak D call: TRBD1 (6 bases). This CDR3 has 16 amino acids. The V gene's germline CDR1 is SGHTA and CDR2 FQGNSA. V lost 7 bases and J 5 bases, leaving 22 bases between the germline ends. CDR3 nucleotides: TGTGCCAGCACCATTCTCCCTGGAACAGGGTTAGATACGCAGTATTTT. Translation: CASTILPGTGLDTQYF.